The clone carrying this T cell receptor beta chain has a handful of counts. Its antigen is still unknown. The sample originates from a study of T-cell reconstitution after alpha-beta-depleted transplantation in children. The study's findings and limits: Several hundred expanded graft clones reportedly were the source of alpha-beta T cells about two months after transplant.

Between the trimmed V and J ends, which lost 2 bases and 3 bases, there was a span of 8 bases. The V gene's germline CDR1 is SGHRS and CDR2 YFSETQ. The CDR3 is made up of 14 amino acids. TCRbeta library preparation incorporated unique molecular identifiers. MiXCR was run by TCRdb on the PCR reads, yielding one entry per CDR3 protein. The table shows around 580,000 distinct CDR3 sequences, with under 25% occurring only once. The V gene is TRBV5-1, the J gene TRBJ2-2, with a tentative D call TRBD2 (5 bases). This clonotype was sampled from a boy in the first two years of life who had a stem cell transplant for acute myeloid leukemia, so the T cells may come from the graft donor. This specimen consisted of PBMCs, mostly from graft donor cells, obtained 360 days after TCRalphabeta/CD19-depleted stem cell transplant. CDR3 nucleotides: TGCGCCAGCAGCTTTACCGGGGACACCGGGGAGCTGTTTTTT. This codes for CASSFTGDTGELFF.